What follows describes a single T cell receptor beta chain. The antigen is unknown. V shed 0 bases and J shed 2 bases, with 14 bases lying between them. Germline V lookup: CDR1 SGHTA, CDR2 FQGTGA. The CDR3 has 16 residues. A 5'RACE reaction primed in the constant segment made cDNA libraries of TCR alpha and TCR beta, and these carried sample barcodes and UMIs. TCRdb itself ran the 5' RACE reads through MiXCR, one entry per CDR3 protein. This table has roughly 14,000 distinct CDR3 sequences, 20% to 25% appearing once. These data come from a study of T-cell memory formation after mild COVID-19. On the study more broadly: TCR clusters were largely donor specific. Notes on the study in general: Mainly in CM and EM were contracting CD4+ clones; CD8+ were in EMRA. From day 15 to 85, contracting clones were balanced between CD4 and CD8, whereas later expanders leaned toward CD4+.

The chain combines TRBV7-3 with TRBJ2-7, with D tentatively TRBD1 (5 bases). This TCR was recovered from a man younger than 35 who had mild COVID-19 (a few samples of this study predate the infection). Cell type and time point are not known. Source material: PBMCs or a T cell subset sorted from them (not recorded which). The CDR3 loop reads CASSLTPTAGPYEQYF. CDR3 coding DNA: TGTGCCAGCAGCTTAACCCCCACCGCAGGGCCCTACGAGCAGTACTTC.